The rows below give T cell receptor beta chains drawn from one sample of a study of T cells in Graves' hyperthyroidism and ophthalmopathy. TCRdb re-analysed the multiplex PCR reads in MiXCR, keeping a single row per CDR3 protein. The data hold roughly 580,000 distinct CDR3 sequences, with over 11% observed a single time. The sample was blood. Source of these receptors: a young woman with Graves' hyperthyroidism that later progressed to Graves' ophthalmopathy. Both conserved end residues are part of each CDR3. Fields, in order: V gene, CDR3 protein.

>TRBV15
CATSSPGQGISNEQFF
>TRBV20-1
CSARSTSGIIDNEQFF
>TRBV2
CASSEMQGVDEQYF
>TRBV15
CATSRVGLAGVGEQFF
>TRBV30
CAWSVRESGRALEETQYF
>TRBV18
CASSLGTGEQPQHF
>TRBV7-2
CASSLGSGVAEQFF
>TRBV20-1
CSARDFGTGGYEQYF
>TRBV6-2/TRBV6-3
CASSYPNEQYF
>TRBV12-3/TRBV12-4
CASSYRPGTQETQYF
>TRBV12-3/TRBV12-4
CASSKGTNNEQFF
>TRBV6-2/TRBV6-3
CASKAGTSVLQETQYF
>TRBV25-1
CASSEPGADEPYEQYF
>TRBV2
CASSGWADTQYF
>TRBV7-9
CASSNTGTGELFF
>TRBV7-8
CASRVTGEQETQYF
>TRBV19
CASSISRGNYEQYF
>TRBV4-1
CASSQGATSASTDTQYF
>TRBV6-1
CASRDTIYNEQFF
>TRBV18
CASSPGQVNQPQHF
>TRBV2
CASSESGSPGDGYTF
>TRBV9
CASSVGPSGNYNEQFF
>TRBV6-2/TRBV6-3
CASSPIGDTQYF
>TRBV7-8
CASRRDTVYEQYF
>TRBV6-1
CASSDRDILGSYEQYF
>TRBV6-5
CASSYSRGEPQHF
>TRBV20-1
CSAIAGGPIIAYNEQFF
>TRBV4-1
CASSEGGSTYNEQFF
>TRBV27
CASSLRLAGGPSNEQFF
>TRBV7-8
CASSSLTRGGNTIYF
>TRBV7-2
CASSHRLAGGTESEQYF
>TRBV7-2
CASTLPTVGGYTF
>TRBV29-1
CSVGGQVTEAFF
>TRBV4-1
CASSQGSGRGRLNTGELFF
>TRBV7-8
CASSRVFPQTQYF
>TRBV5-4
CASSLDPGQNNSPLHF
>TRBV7-6
CASSLAQGDEQYF
>TRBV7-2
CASSLAGEQFF
>TRBV5-1
CASSLGWGQGIGETQYF
>TRBV7-9
CASVTGEPGNTIYF
>TRBV5-1
CASSPDRTIGEQYF
>TRBV5-6
CASSGERPAYEQYF
>TRBV7-3
CASSFGTGTRYGYTF
>TRBV6-1
CASSYRSSYNEQFF
>TRBV7-3
CASSLYSSTDTQYF
>TRBV28
CACGLAGGSETQYF
>TRBV15
CATSRVGGSSPLHF
>TRBV28
CASSALRGVGNQPQHF
>TRBV6-4
CASKAGPGANVLTF
>TRBV28
CASSRGMMTDTQYF
>TRBV29-1
CSVDGPNYGYTF
>TRBV12-3/TRBV12-4
CASSRRDGYSGANVLTF
>TRBV24-1
CATSAAEEGETQYF
>TRBV20-1
CSAPTTSGINEQFF
>TRBV5-1
CASSSTGTGALYEQYF